Sequencing of this T cell receptor (beta chain) was carried out in a study of Tregs in tolerant kidney transplant recipients. Study as a whole: Sorting of CD4+CD25+CD127- cells followed approximately 3-day belatacept mixed lymphocyte reactions, sometimes with roughly 5-day graft donor restimulation. Study-wide findings and caveats: Donor-specific Treg expansion exceeded global Treg expansion in tolerant patients, suggesting antigen drive. Some patients' samples used different primers over time, so nucleotide sequences weren't comparable.

As regards this clone: Its antigen is not known.

V was clipped by 4 bases and J by 8 bases, with 27 bases between them. This CDR3 contains 17 residues. Germline V gene lookup returns CDR1 SGDLS and CDR2 YYNGEE. Assay used: immunoSEQ multiplex PCR; TCRdb lists only in-frame clones, some missing. The data contain about 5,600 clones, nearly 90% of them singletons. The specimen comprised Tregs from blood cultured with allogeneic cells, sampled before the transplant. The chain recombines TRBV9 with TRBJ1-2, with D perhaps matching TRBD1 (5 bases). This sequence was found in a human patient who received a combined kidney and bone marrow transplant. CDR3 amino acids: CASSTGGSILMVGGYTF. CDR3 bases: TGTGCCAGCAGCACAGGCGGCTCAATATTGATGGTGGGCGGCTACACCTTC.